This is a list of T cell receptor beta chains from one sample in a study of neoadjuvant anti-PD-1 for oral cavity cancer. The repertoire was sequenced with immunoSEQ multiplex PCR; TCRdb's copy has only in-frame clones and lacks some. Among over 6,500 clones listed, roughly 70% were seen once. The material was PBMCs, obtained before nivolumab (anti-PD-1) treatment. The receptors shown here come from a person between 40 and 85 years old with oral cavity squamous cell carcinoma. Each CDR3 is given with its conserved first and last residue. A D gene is named only where the DNA matches it firmly. Clone size, where shown, is once, few, many, or a class for clones that have expanded.

DNA	CDR3	D	size	V	J
TGTGCCAGCAGCTTAGAGGGGCGGAGCACAGATACGCAGTATTTT	CASSLEGRSTDTQYF	-	-	TRBV7-2	TRBJ2-3
TGTGCCAGCAGTGAGTGGCAGGGTTTAAACTACGAGCAGTACTTC	CASSEWQGLNYEQYF	-	few	TRBV2	TRBJ2-7
TGTGCCAGCAGCTTACCGAATCAGCCCCAGCATTTT	CASSLPNQPQHF	-	-	TRBV7-9	TRBJ1-5
TGTGCCATCAGTGAGAGGGGCGACTATGGCTACACCTTC	CAISERGDYGYTF	-	-	TRBV10-3	TRBJ1-2
TGTGCCAGCAGCTCGTATTCCGGGTCAGGCTACGAGCAGTACTTC	CASSSYSGSGYEQYF	-	-	TRBV7-2	TRBJ2-7
TGTGCCAGCAGCACTAGGACTAGCGGGAGGAAACAAGAGACCCAGTACTTC	CASSTRTSGRKQETQYF	TRBD2	few	TRBV7-8	TRBJ2-5
TGTGCCAGCAGCCAAGACGGGAGCAGGGGGGCGGGAGCTTTCTTT	CASSQDGSRGAGAFF	TRBD1	-	TRBV4-2	TRBJ1-1
TGCGCCAGCAGCCAAGCAACAGGGGGAGGCACCGGGGAGCTGTTTTTT	CASSQATGGGTGELFF	TRBD1	-	TRBV4-3	TRBJ2-2
TGTGCCAGCAGCTTGCAGGGGGGCACTGAAGCTTTCTTT	CASSLQGGTEAFF	TRBD1	few	TRBV5-4	TRBJ1-1
TGTGCCAGCAGCGTAACGGGTGACAGGCAAGAGACCCAGTACTTC	CASSVTGDRQETQYF	-	-	TRBV7-9	TRBJ2-5
TGTGCCAGCAGGGAACTAGGAGGGAGCAATCAGCCCCAGCATTTT	CASRELGGSNQPQHF	-	-	TRBV5-4	TRBJ1-5
TGTGCCAGCAGTTCGTGGGACAGGGGCGGCTACACCTTC	CASSSWDRGGYTF	TRBD1	-	TRBV6-5	TRBJ1-2
TGCAGCGTGCAAAATGAGGGCACAGATACGCAGTATTTT	CSVQNEGTDTQYF	-	-	TRBV29-1	TRBJ2-3
TGTGCCAGCAGCTTGCTGGGACAGGGGCAAGAGACCCAGTACTTC	CASSLLGQGQETQYF	TRBD1	-	TRBV5-6	TRBJ2-5
TGTGCCAGCAGTTTAACCGGACTGAACACCGGGGAGCTGTTTTTT	CASSLTGLNTGELFF	-	-	TRBV28	TRBJ2-2
TGTGCCAGTAGTATAGAATACAGGGTAAGCAATCAGCCCCAGCATTTT	CASSIEYRVSNQPQHF	-	few	TRBV19	TRBJ1-5
TGTGCCAGCAGCTTCTGGGGAGCCGACCAGCCCCAGCATTTT	CASSFWGADQPQHF	-	-	TRBV7-2	TRBJ1-5
TGTGCCAGCAGTCCCGCGGGACTCGGGGGGGTTGACGAGCAGTACTTC	CASSPAGLGGVDEQYF	TRBD2	-	TRBV27	TRBJ2-7
TGCGCCAGCAGTGAGTCAGGACAACCAACTGAAGCTTTCTTT	CASSESGQPTEAFF	-	-	TRBV10-1	TRBJ1-1
TGCGCCAGCAGCCAATATTCGGGTTACGAGCAGTACTTC	CASSQYSGYEQYF	-	-	TRBV4-3	TRBJ2-7
TGTGCCAGCAGCATCCTAGACAGGGTATACATCAATCGGCCCCAGCATTTT	CASSILDRVYINRPQHF	-	-	TRBV21-1	TRBJ1-5
TGCGCCAGCAGCCACGGACAGGGGGGCAATGAGCAGTTCTTC	CASSHGQGGNEQFF	TRBD1	-	TRBV5-1	TRBJ2-1
TGTGCCAGCAGCGCAGGGAACACCGGGGAGCTGTTTTTT	CASSAGNTGELFF	-	-	TRBV9	TRBJ2-2
TGTGCCAGCAGCGTGACCGGGACAGGGAACACAGATACGCAGTATTTT	CASSVTGTGNTDTQYF	TRBD1	-	TRBV9	TRBJ2-3
TGTGCCAGCAGTTCGGGCGGGGTTTGGGAGACCCAGTACTTC	CASSSGGVWETQYF	-	-	TRBV7-9	TRBJ2-5
TGTGCCAGCAGTGCGTTTAGGGACACTGAAGCTTTCTTT	CASSAFRDTEAFF	-	-	TRBV28	TRBJ1-1
TGTGCCAGCAGTTTCCAGGGCCTAAGCAATCAGCCCCAGCATTTT	CASSFQGLSNQPQHF	-	-	TRBV28	TRBJ1-5
TGCGCCAGCATGTCTGGGGAGCTGTTTTTT	CASMSGELFF	-	-	TRBV5-1	TRBJ2-2
TGTGCCAGCACCCCGACAGGGGGCGCTGGCTATGGCTACACCTTC	CASTPTGGAGYGYTF	TRBD1	-	TRBV7-2	TRBJ1-2
TGCGCCAGCAGCTTGACTGGCGCAACTAATGAAAAACTGTTTTTT	CASSLTGATNEKLFF	-	-	TRBV5-1	TRBJ1-4
TGTGCCAGCAGTTACTCGGGTTTAGCGTACCAAGAGACCCAGTACTTC	CASSYSGLAYQETQYF	-	-	TRBV6-6	TRBJ2-5
TGTGCCAGTACCCATAGTGGGACGGTGGGGTACATGGGCAATCAGCCCCAGCATTTT	CASTHSGTVGYMGNQPQHF	-	-	TRBV19	TRBJ1-5
TGTGCCACCGCTGACCCTACAACTAATGAAAAACTGTTTTTT	CATADPTTNEKLFF	-	-	TRBV10-3	TRBJ1-4
TGCGCCAGCAGCAGACTCCACGGGACTAGCGGGGGGGCCGACGGGGAGCTGTTTTTT	CASSRLHGTSGGADGELFF	TRBD2	-	TRBV5-1	TRBJ2-2
TGCAGCGCCACGTCACGGGACAGCCAAGAGACCCAGTACTTC	CSATSRDSQETQYF	TRBD1	few	TRBV29-1	TRBJ2-5
TGTGCCAGCAGCTTAATCGGGGGCACTGAAGCTTTCTTT	CASSLIGGTEAFF	-	-	TRBV5-4	TRBJ1-1
TGTGCCACCAGCAAAGGGGGCGAGAGGGAAAAACTGTTTTTT	CATSKGGEREKLFF	TRBD1	-	TRBV15	TRBJ1-4
TGTGCCAGCACCTATGGGGAGACCCAGTACTTC	CASTYGETQYF	-	-	TRBV6-5	TRBJ2-5
TGTGCCAGCAGCGTCGGGACAGGTCGTCTCACCGGGGAGCTGTTTTTT	CASSVGTGRLTGELFF	TRBD1	-	TRBV5-8	TRBJ2-2
TGTGCCAGCAGTTATACCCCGGGACGCCGCTCAGCTTTCTTT	CASSYTPGRRSAFF	-	-	TRBV6-5	TRBJ1-1
TGTGCCAGCAGCTCCCTTGCGGGGATGGCGTATAATTCACCCCTCCACTTT	CASSSLAGMAYNSPLHF	-	-	TRBV7-2	TRBJ1-6
TGTGCCAGTGGGGATTTGGACTTC	CASGDLDF	-	-	TRBV6-1	TRBJ1-2
TGTGCCAGCAGTTACTCCGAGGGGCCCCAGCATTTT	CASSYSEGPQHF	-	-	TRBV6-6	TRBJ1-5